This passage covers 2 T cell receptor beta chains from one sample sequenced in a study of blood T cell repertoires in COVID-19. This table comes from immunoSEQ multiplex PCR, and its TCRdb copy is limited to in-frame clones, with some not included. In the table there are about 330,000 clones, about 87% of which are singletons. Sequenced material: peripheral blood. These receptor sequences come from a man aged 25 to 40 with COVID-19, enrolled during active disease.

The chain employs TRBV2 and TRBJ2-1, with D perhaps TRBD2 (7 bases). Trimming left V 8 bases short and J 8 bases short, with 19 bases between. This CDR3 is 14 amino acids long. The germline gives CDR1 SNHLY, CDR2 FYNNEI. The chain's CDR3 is CASFLWGGLDEQFF. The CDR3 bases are TGTGCCAGCTTCCTGTGGGGGGGGCTGGATGAGCAGTTCTTC.

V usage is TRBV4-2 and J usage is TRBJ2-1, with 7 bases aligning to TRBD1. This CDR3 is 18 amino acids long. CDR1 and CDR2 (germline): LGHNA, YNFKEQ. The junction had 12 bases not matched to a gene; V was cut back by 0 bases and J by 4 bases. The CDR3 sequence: CASSQEGVRTGPYNEQFF. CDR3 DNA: TGTGCCAGCAGCCAAGAGGGGGTTCGGACAGGTCCTTACAATGAGCAGTTCTTC.